This T cell receptor (beta chain) was retrieved from a study of response to subunit inactivated influenza vaccine. This clonotype was seen a few times. The CDR3 length is 14 residues. The V gene lost 2 bases and the J gene lost 14 bases, with 18 bases spanning the gap. CDR1 MNHNS and CDR2 SASEGT come from the germline V gene. TCRdb recomputed calls from the RT-PCR reads with MiXCR, one row per CDR3 protein. The repertoire has about 570,000 distinct CDR3 sequences, about 11% of them found once; the top ten carry 9.5% to 12%. The same sample was also used in a study of T cells expressing NK-cell markers. As reported in that work: UMI-tagged 5'RACE template switching yielded the TCR beta cDNA. From sorted CD3+CD56+NKG2C+, CD3+CD56+NKG2C- and CD3+CD56-NKG2C+ T cells came the TCR beta repertoires. In the group of eight sequenced donors, seven were HCMV-seropositive and one was seronegative. Dominant NKG2C+ clonotype frequencies of roughly 1.0-7.5% of CD8+ T cells were measured in about 6 donors. A handful of donors likewise had their CD3+CD56-NKG2C+ fraction led by these clonotypes.

This rearrangement joins TRBV6-1 to TRBJ1-4; D is undetermined. The sample consisted of PBMCs from blood, taken on the day of vaccination. This receptor was taken from a man in his forties or fifties who received an inactivated influenza vaccine. CDR3 in amino acids: CASSETQEQRVLFF. The DNA of the CDR3 is TGTGCCAGCAGTGAAACGCAAGAACAGCGGGTCCTGTTTTTT.